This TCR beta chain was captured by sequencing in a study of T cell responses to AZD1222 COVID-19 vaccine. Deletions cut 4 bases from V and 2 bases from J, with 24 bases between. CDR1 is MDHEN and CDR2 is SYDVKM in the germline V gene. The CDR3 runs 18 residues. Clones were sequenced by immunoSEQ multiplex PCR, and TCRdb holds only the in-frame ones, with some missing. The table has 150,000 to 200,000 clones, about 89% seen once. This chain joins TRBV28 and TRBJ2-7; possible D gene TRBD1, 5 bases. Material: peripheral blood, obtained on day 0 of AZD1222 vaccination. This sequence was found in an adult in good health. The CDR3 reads CASSYLLTFQTATYEQYF. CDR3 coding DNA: TGTGCCAGCAGTTACCTACTAACGTTCCAGACAGCCACCTACGAGCAGTACTTC.